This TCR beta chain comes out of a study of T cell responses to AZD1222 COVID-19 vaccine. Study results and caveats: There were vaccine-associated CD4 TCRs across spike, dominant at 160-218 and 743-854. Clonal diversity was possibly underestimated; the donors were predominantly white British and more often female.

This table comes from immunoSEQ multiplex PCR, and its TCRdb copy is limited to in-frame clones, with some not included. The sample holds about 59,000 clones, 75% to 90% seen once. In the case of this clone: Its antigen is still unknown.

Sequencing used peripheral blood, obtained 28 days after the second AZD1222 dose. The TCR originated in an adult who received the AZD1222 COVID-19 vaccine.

The CDR3 DNA sequence: TGTGCCAGCAGCTTGGTCCCCTCCAGCGCAAGTTCCTACGAGCAGTACTTC. It codes for CASSLVPSSASSYEQYF. The V and J genes are TRBV7-2 and TRBJ2-7; D is ambiguous. The V gene's germline CDR1 is SGHTA and CDR2 FQGNSA. This CDR3 is built from 17 residues. The V end was cut by 3 bases, the J end by 1 base, with 19 bases between.